This TCR beta chain was captured in a study of blood T cell repertoires in COVID-19. Overall study: Samples taken during acute and convalescent COVID-19 were collected in the United States, Italy and Spain. T cells, B-cell-depleted T cells, or PBMCs supplied cDNA or gDNA.

V was pared by 6 bases and J by 8 bases, with 7 bases between. CDR1 and CDR2 (germline): MNHEY, SVGAGI. This CDR3 is built from 11 residues. Per the authors' pipeline: Amplification of reference gene primers provided the estimated nucleated cell counts. Measured with immunoSEQ multiplex PCR; TCRdb has only the in-frame clones, and not every one. V and J calls and clone size are those listed in that table; D and trimming were worked out from the DNA. Seen here are about 250,000 clones, less than 90% observed once, and the top ten hold more than 1.5%. The sequenced sample was peripheral blood. The sequence came from a woman in her forties who had recovered from COVID-19. This chain joins TRBV6-5 and TRBJ1-4; perhaps TRBD1 as D (6 bases). The CDR3 bases are TGTGCCAGCAGCGACAGGGAAAAACTGTTTTTT. It yields the protein CASSDREKLFF.